Below are 25 T cell receptor beta chains sequenced from a single sample in a study of regulatory T cells in long-lasting Graves disease. Time point noted: newly diagnosed GD, antithyroid drugs for less than 3 months. Making the TCR library involved RNA that had been extracted from PBMCs. Relying on iRepertoire HTBI primers and Arm-PCR of CDR3 regions, the team built TCR beta libraries. TCRdb re-analysed the multiplex PCR reads in MiXCR, keeping a single row per CDR3 protein. The data hold around 450,000 distinct CDR3 sequences, with 14% to 15% observed a single time. These data were also reused for a study on T cells in Graves' hyperthyroidism and ophthalmopathy.

The input for sequencing was peripheral blood mononuclear cells (PBMCs), taken at new diagnosis, from a patient treated with antithyroid drugs. The receptors were gathered from a young woman with Graves disease.

This clonotype was picked up a small number of times. The chain recombines TRBV7-9 with TRBJ1-4, with TRBD1 matching 7 bases. The V gene end was trimmed by 1 base and the J gene end by 7 bases; junction bases not matched to a gene: 3. The CDR3 loop spans 14 amino acids. The germline V gene has CDR1 SEHNR and CDR2 FQNEAQ (reference sequence). CDR3 residues: CASSLGTGREKLFF. In nucleotides, the CDR3 is TGTGCCAGCAGCTTAGGGACAGGACGTGAAAAACTGTTTTTT. Based on the CDR3 plus reference TRBV7-9 and TRBJ1-4, the full variable domain is DTGVSQNPRHKITKRGQNVTFRCDPISEHNRLYWYRQTLGQGPEFLTYFQNEAQLEKSRLLSDRFSAERPKGSFSTLEIQRTEQGDSAMYLCASSLGTGREKLFFGSGTQLSVL.

This clonotype was recorded many times. The chain has TRBV11-2 and TRBJ2-7; D ambiguous. V was trimmed by 0 bases and J by 4 bases, leaving 13 bases between them. CDR3 size: 15 residues. Germline lookup yields CDR1 SGHAT and CDR2 FQNNGV. The CDR3 region is CASSLEEGWWYEQYF. The CDR3 region has the DNA TGTGCCAGCAGCTTAGAGGAAGGTTGGTGGTACGAGCAGTACTTC.

At least ten counts were recorded for this clonotype. In nucleotides, the CDR3 is TGCAGTGCTATGGGCACAGATACGCAGTATTTT. It codes for CSAMGTDTQYF. This chain connects TRBV20-1 to TRBJ2-3, with unresolved D. This CDR3 spans 11 amino acids. V was pared by 4 bases and J by 1 base, with 3 bases between. Germline CDR1 DFQATT, CDR2 SNEGSKA (reference sequence).

In its sample, this clonotype was seen once. The gene calls are TRBV10-3 and TRBJ2-3; TRBD2 agrees at 8 bases. The CDR3 contains 16 residues. Germline loops: CDR1 ENHRY, CDR2 SYGVKD. After removal of 5 bases from V and 0 bases from J, the junction contained 7 bases not matched to a gene. Here the CDR3 reads CAISPGAGVSTDTQYF. DNA for the CDR3: TGTGCCATCAGTCCTGGAGCGGGAGTCAGCACAGATACGCAGTATTTT.

This clonotype was counted many times. The genes are TRBV7-9 and TRBJ1-4; 7 bases align to TRBD1. Germline V lookup: CDR1 SEHNR, CDR2 FQNEAQ (reference sequence). Trimming cost V 5 bases and J 4 bases; bases outside gene matches: 4. This CDR3 contains 14 residues. This chain's CDR3 is CASSTRQGNEKLFF. CDR3 nucleotide sequence: TGTGCCAGCAGCACTAGACAGGGTAATGAAAAACTGTTTTTT.

This clonotype was picked up many times. The chain joins TRBV7-3 to TRBJ1-1, with D possibly matching TRBD1 (5 bases). The CDR3 is 13 amino acids. Trimming removed 1 base at V and 7 bases at J, with 10 bases between. Germline V lookup: CDR1 SGHTA, CDR2 FQGTGA. DNA for the CDR3: TGTGCCAGCAGCTTAAGCCCGGGGGGTGAAGCTTTCTTT. Its protein is CASSLSPGGEAFF.

This clonotype was observed many times. This sequence joins TRBV20-1 and TRBJ2-3; the match to TRBD2 covers 8 bases. The CDR3 is 14 residues long. Germline CDR1 reads DFQATT; CDR2 reads SNEGSKA (reference sequence). The J segment lost 2 bases and the V segment lost 4 bases, leaving 5 bases of the junction unmatched. The CDR3 protein is CSAKTSGNTDTQYF. The CDR3 bases are TGCAGTGCTAAAACTAGCGGAAACACAGATACGCAGTATTTT.

CDR3 amino acids: CASSYGAARETQYF. The CDR3 DNA reads as TGTGCCAGCAGTTACGGGGCTGCCAGGGAGACCCAGTACTTC. This chain links TRBV6-2 or TRBV6-3 with TRBJ2-5; weak D call: TRBD1 (5 bases). CDR3 size: 14 residues. The V gene's germline CDR1 is MNHEY and CDR2 SVGEGT. The ends were cut back, 2 bases at V and 5 bases at J, with 12 bases in the middle.

This clonotype has a count of ten or more. The chain carries TRBV10-3 and TRBJ2-1, with 10 bases identical to TRBD2. CDR1 and CDR2 from the germline V gene are ENHRY and SYGVKD. The CDR3 has 14 amino acids. J was trimmed by 8 bases and V by 5 bases; bases with no gene match: 6. This CDR3 reads CAISLAGDRDEQFF. CDR3 bases: TGTGCCATCAGTCTAGCGGGAGATCGCGATGAGCAGTTCTTC.

Turning to this clonotype: Just one base apart from a much larger clone, this may be a read error. V gene TRBV11-3 combines with J gene TRBJ1-5; maybe TRBD1 (5 bases). Germline CDR1 and CDR2: SGHNT and YENEEA. The CDR3 is 15 amino acids. Between the trimmed V and J ends, which lost 6 bases and 5 bases, there was a span of 17 bases. CDR3 bases: TGTGCCAGCAGGGCGGTTATCGGGACTCATCAGCCCCAGCATTTT. Translated, it gives CASRAVIGTHQPQHF. Drawing the rest from reference TRBV11-3 and TRBJ1-5, the complete variable domain is EAGVVQSPRYKIIEKKQPVAFWCNPISGHNTLYWYLQNLGQGPELLIRYENEEAVDDSQLPKDRFSAERLKGVDSTLKIQPAELGDSAVYLCASRAVIGTHQPQHFGDGTRLSIL.

This chain joins TRBV20-1 and TRBJ2-2, with 9 bases that match TRBD2. With 1 base clipped from V and 4 bases from J, the junction kept 7 bases outside the gene matches. There are 16 residues in the CDR3. Germline-derived CDR1 and CDR2 are DFQATT and SNEGSKA (reference sequence). The CDR3 sequence is CSARGGGRAFTGELFF. For the CDR3, the DNA is TGCAGTGCTAGAGGTGGCGGGAGGGCCTTCACCGGGGAGCTGTTTTTT.

The table lists this clonotype with many counts. This rearrangement joins TRBV12-3 or TRBV12-4 to TRBJ2-5; D not certain. Between the trimmed V and J ends, which lost 5 bases and 5 bases, there was a span of 12 bases. This CDR3 contains 13 residues. As DNA, the CDR3 is TGTGCCAGCAGTCCCGAGATGCGGGAGACCCAGTACTTC. It specifies CASSPEMRETQYF.

This clonotype showed up many times. This chain uses TRBV20-1 with TRBJ2-1, with 11 positions matching TRBD2. The CDR3 has 15 residues. After removal of 5 bases from V and 6 bases from J, the junction contained 9 bases not matched to a gene. The germline CDR1 and CDR2 sequences are DFQATT and SNEGSKA (reference sequence). The CDR3 nucleotides are TGCAGTGCTCCTACTAGCGGGAGTGTACCCAATGAGCAGTTCTTC. This encodes CSAPTSGSVPNEQFF.

V usage is TRBV7-2 and J usage is TRBJ1-2; a possible D gene is TRBD1 (6 bases). Trimming removed 3 bases from V and 5 bases from J, with 22 bases in between. Looked up from germline, CDR1 is SGHTA and CDR2 is FQGNSA. This CDR3 has 17 residues. This chain's CDR3 is CASSFLWGGGGRYGYTF. DNA for the CDR3: TGTGCCAGCAGCTTCCTTTGGGGAGGGGGAGGAAGGTATGGCTACACCTTC.

The chain recombines TRBV7-3 with TRBJ1-5, with D possibly being TRBD1 (5 bases). The CDR3 has 13 residues. The germline V gene encodes CDR1 SGHTA and CDR2 FQGTGA. Between the trimmed V and J ends, which lost 5 bases and 6 bases, there was a span of 11 bases. The CDR3 is CASSKGAGQPQHF. The CDR3 bases are TGTGCCAGCAGCAAAGGGGCCGGTCAGCCCCAGCATTTT.

The chain couples TRBV9 to TRBJ2-1; no clear D. Trimming took off 4 bases at V and 0 bases at J, with 11 bases between the two ends. In germline, CDR1 is SGDLS, CDR2 YYNGEE. The CDR3 loop spans 15 amino acids. The CDR3 is CASSSGPSSYNEQFF. In DNA, the CDR3 is TGTGCCAGCAGCTCGGGTCCTAGCTCCTACAATGAGCAGTTCTTC.

This clonotype was seen at least ten times. The chain joins TRBV30 to TRBJ1-5; tentative D call: TRBD1 (5 bases). Deletions cut 7 bases from V and 5 bases from J, with 12 bases between. In germline, CDR1 is GTSNPN, CDR2 SVGIG (reference sequence). The CDR3 has 12 residues. CDR3 region: CAFSGSDQPQHF. In DNA form, the CDR3 reads TGTGCCTTCTCAGGGTCCGATCAGCCCCAGCATTTT. The whole variable domain, remainder taken from reference TRBV30 and TRBJ1-5, is SQTIHQWPATLVQPVGSPLSLECTVEGTSNPNLYWYRQAAGRGLQLLFYSVGIGQISSEVPQNLSASRPQDRQFILSSKKLLLSDSGFYLCAFSGSDQPQHFGDGTRLSIL.

This clonotype appeared many times. The rearrangement links TRBV11-2 to TRBJ2-3; weak D call: TRBD2 (6 bases). The length of the CDR3 is 15 residues. Germline V gives CDR1 SGHAT, CDR2 FQNNGV. V dropped 6 bases and J dropped 2 bases, with 15 bases sitting between them. CDR3 amino acids: CASRRDWAATDTQYF. The DNA for the CDR3 is TGTGCCAGCAGAAGGGACTGGGCAGCCACAGATACGCAGTATTTT.

This clonotype was seen ten or more times. The chain recombines TRBV6-1 with TRBJ2-1; 8 positions agree with TRBD2. Germline values: CDR1 MNHNS, CDR2 SASEGT. Trimming cost V 5 bases and J 2 bases; bases outside gene matches: 5. The CDR3 is 15 amino acids. CDR3 protein: CASSPGTRPYNEQFF. DNA for the CDR3: TGTGCCAGCAGTCCCGGGACTAGACCCTACAATGAGCAGTTCTTC.

The rearrangement joins TRBV28 to TRBJ1-5; tentative D call: TRBD1 (5 bases). The V and J ends lost 2 bases and 11 bases respectively, with 10 bases between them. This CDR3 comprises 12 residues. Germline lookup yields CDR1 MDHEN and CDR2 SYDVKM. DNA of the CDR3: TGTGCCAGCAGTTTAGGTGGGGGGGCCCAGCATTTT. Protein product: CASSLGGGAQHF. The variable domain in full, with the rest retrieved from reference TRBV28 and TRBJ1-5, is DVKVTQSSRYLVKRTGEKVFLECVQDMDHENMFWYRQDPGLGLRLIYFSYDVKMKEKGDIPEGYSVSREKKERFSLILESASTNQTSMYLCASSLGGGAQHFGDGTRLSIL.

The chain recombines TRBV28 with TRBJ2-2, with TRBD2 identical over 7 bases. The V and J ends lost 6 bases and 2 bases, in that order; junction bases with no gene match: 15. The CDR3 is 18 amino acids. Germline V gene data show CDR1 as MDHEN and CDR2 as SYDVKM. CDR3 protein: CASSPPRAGVKNTGELFF. DNA of the CDR3: TGTGCCAGCAGCCCGCCGCGGGCGGGAGTGAAAAACACCGGGGAGCTGTTTTTT.

The gene calls are TRBV20-1 and TRBJ2-5; TRBD2 is a possible D gene (6 bases). The CDR3 runs 16 residues. Germline-derived CDR1 and CDR2 are DFQATT and SNEGSKA (reference sequence). The V end lost 2 bases, the J end lost 2 bases, and 18 bases lay between the germline ends. In DNA form, the CDR3 reads TGCAGTGCTAGACCATGGGGGGTAGCGGAACAAGAGACCCAGTACTTC. Translated: CSARPWGVAEQETQYF.

The sample holds many counts of this clonotype. The chain uses TRBV12-3 or TRBV12-4 and TRBJ1-2; weak D call: TRBD1 (5 bases). Trimming took off 2 bases at V and 0 bases at J, with 10 bases between the two ends. The CDR3 runs 15 residues. The DNA for the CDR3 is TGTGCCAGCAGTTTAACGGGGGTAGCTAACTATGGCTACACCTTC. Its translation is CASSLTGVANYGYTF.

This clonotype was observed at least ten times. An end of the junction differs from the germline gene, which may be a read error. The chain has TRBV5-1 and TRBJ2-1; TRBD2 aligns across 7 bases. CDR1 and CDR2 from the germline V gene are SGHRS and YFSETQ. This CDR3 has 16 amino acids. CDR3: CASSSSGTSSYNEQFF. The CDR3 DNA reads TGTGCCAGCAGCTCCAGCGGGACCTCCTCCTACAATGAGCAGTTCTTC.

This clonotype was detected a few times. This rearrangement joins TRBV5-5 to TRBJ2-2, with 11 bases aligning to TRBD2. Germline V gene lookup returns CDR1 SGHKS and CDR2 YYEKEE (reference sequence). Trimming at V came to 1 base and at J to 4 bases, leaving 9 bases not matched to a gene. The CDR3 spans 18 residues. DNA for the CDR3: TGTGCCAGCAGCTTGTTCGTTAGCGGGAGGGTTGGCACCGGGGAGCTGTTTTTT. Translated: CASSLFVSGRVGTGELFF.